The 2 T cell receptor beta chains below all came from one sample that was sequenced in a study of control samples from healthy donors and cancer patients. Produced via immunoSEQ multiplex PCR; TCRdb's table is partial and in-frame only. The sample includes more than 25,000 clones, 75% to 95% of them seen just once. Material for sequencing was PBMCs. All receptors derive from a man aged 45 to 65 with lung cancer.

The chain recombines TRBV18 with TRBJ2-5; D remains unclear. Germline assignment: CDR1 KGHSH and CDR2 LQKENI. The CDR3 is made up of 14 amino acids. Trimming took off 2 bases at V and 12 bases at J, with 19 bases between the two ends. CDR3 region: CASSPNRSGDLEYF. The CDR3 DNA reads TGTGCCAGCTCACCAAACCGTTCAGGTGACCTTGAGTACTTC.

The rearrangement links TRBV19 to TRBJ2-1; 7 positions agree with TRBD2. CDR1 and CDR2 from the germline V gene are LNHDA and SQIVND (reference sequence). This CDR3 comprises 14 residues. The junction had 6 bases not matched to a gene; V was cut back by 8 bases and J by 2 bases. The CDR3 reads CASLKAGPYNEQFF. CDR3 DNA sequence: TGTGCCAGTTTAAAAGCGGGGCCCTACAATGAGCAGTTCTTC. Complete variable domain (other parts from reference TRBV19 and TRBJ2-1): DGGITQSPKYLFRKEGQNVTLSCEQNLNHDAMYWYRQDPGQGLRLIYYSQIVNDFQKGDIAEGYSVSREKKESFPLTVTSAQKNPTAFYLCASLKAGPYNEQFFGPGTRLTVL.